Sequencing of this T cell receptor beta chain was carried out in a study of CD4 and CD8 cells across lung adenocarcinoma regions. TCRdb reprocessed the PCR reads via MiXCR and lists one record per CDR3 protein. This sample has about 20,000 distinct CDR3 sequences, with more than 45% found just once. From germline, CDR1 is MNHNS and CDR2 SASEGT. The CDR3 consists of 18 residues. Details on this clonotype: At one of its ends the junction is not consistent with the germline gene, which may arise from a read error.

Localized lung adenocarcinoma, a non-small cell lung cancer, affected the donors. This sequence originates from a female donor with lung adenocarcinoma. The CD4 and CD8 labels of this study may be unreliable. The chain recombines TRBV6-1 with TRBJ2-4; TRBD2 aligns across 9 bases. Sequences were obtained from CD8+ T cells from the center of a lung tumor. The CDR3 DNA sequence: TGTGCCAGCAGGGATAGAATAGCGGGGGCGTGTAGCAAAGACACTCAGTATTTC. Translation gives CASRDRIAGACSKDTQYF.